One sample yielded the 5 T cell receptor beta chains listed below, sequenced in a study of cytomegalovirus exposure and HLA in healthy donors (dated by TCRdb to about 2017). Libraries came from the immunoSEQ multiplex PCR assay. The multiplex PCR relied on a mix of 60 forward primers for TCR Vbeta segments and 13 reverse primers for TCR Jbeta segments. TCRdb's version of the immuneACCESS table is confined to in-frame rearrangements and falls short of the full clone set. An unresolved V gene accounts for under half of the shortfall where checked; the remainder is of unknown origin. The sample contains 200,000 to 300,000 clones, around 76% of them found a single time. 4.5% to 6% of the sample is held by the ten biggest clonotypes. Sequenced: PBMCs. Receptors originate from a woman aged 40 to 50 in good health and CMV-seropositive.

The V gene is TRBV7-8, the J gene TRBJ2-3; TRBD2 aligns across 8 bases. The ends lost 4 bases at V and 2 bases at J; junction bases unmatched: 11. The CDR3 consists of 17 residues. CDR1 SGHVS and CDR2 FQNEAQ come from the germline V gene. CDR3 bases: TGTGCCAGCAGCTCCCGCCTTAGCGGGACCCACACAGATACGCAGTATTTT. Its protein is CASSSRLSGTHTDTQYF.

V is TRBV5-1 and J is TRBJ2-7, with D perhaps matching TRBD2 (6 bases). Trimming took off 5 bases at V and 7 bases at J, with 16 bases between the two ends. Germline V gene lookup returns CDR1 SGHRS and CDR2 YFSETQ. CDR3 length equals 13 residues. The CDR3 loop is CASSTSITAEQYF. The CDR3 bases are TGCGCCAGCAGTACTAGCATCACCGCAGAGCAGTACTTC.

A word on this clone: Distinct nucleotide sequences in the sample also encode this CDR3. CDR3 sequence reads: CASSIWGENTEAFF. The DNA for the CDR3 is TGTGCCAGTAGTATTTGGGGGGAGAACACTGAAGCTTTCTTT. The V call is TRBV19, the J call TRBJ1-1; D possibly corresponds to TRBD1 (5 bases). Germline lookup yields CDR1 LNHDA and CDR2 SQIVND (reference sequence). The CDR3 spans 14 residues. Trimming removed 3 bases at V and 1 base at J, with 9 bases between.

This clone was observed a handful of times. This chain links TRBV5-6 with TRBJ2-5, with 7 bases lining up with TRBD2. Germline V lookup: CDR1 SGHDT, CDR2 YYEEEE. This CDR3 has 15 residues. V trimming: 6 bases; J trimming: 4 bases; junction bases outside the gene matches: 12. CDR3 sequence reads: CASTLTQGRVETQYF. The CDR3 nucleotides are TGTGCCAGCACCCTCACTCAAGGGAGGGTAGAGACCCAGTACTTC.

This sequence joins TRBV13 and TRBJ1-3, with TRBD1 identical over 8 bases. CDR1 and CDR2 from the germline V gene are PRHDT and FYEKMQ (reference sequence). CDR3 length equals 14 residues. J was trimmed by 5 bases and V by 5 bases; bases with no gene match: 5. The CDR3 region is CASSGQGSRNTIYF. The CDR3, as DNA: TGTGCCAGCAGCGGACAGGGATCGAGAAACACCATATATTTT.